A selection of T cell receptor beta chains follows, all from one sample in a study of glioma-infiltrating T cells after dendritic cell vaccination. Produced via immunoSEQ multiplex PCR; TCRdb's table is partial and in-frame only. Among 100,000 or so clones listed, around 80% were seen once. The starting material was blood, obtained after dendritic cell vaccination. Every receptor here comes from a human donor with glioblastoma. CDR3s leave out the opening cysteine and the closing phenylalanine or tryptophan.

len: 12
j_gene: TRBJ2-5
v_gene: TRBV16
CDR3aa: ASSQWSDQETQY

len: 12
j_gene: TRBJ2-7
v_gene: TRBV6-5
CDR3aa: ASSLGLEAYEQY

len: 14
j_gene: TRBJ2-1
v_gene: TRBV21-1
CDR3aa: ASSKASSGRFNEQF

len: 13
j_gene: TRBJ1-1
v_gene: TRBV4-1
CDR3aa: ASSQESQGYTEAF

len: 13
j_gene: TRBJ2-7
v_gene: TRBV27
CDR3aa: ASTPTGQGSYEQY

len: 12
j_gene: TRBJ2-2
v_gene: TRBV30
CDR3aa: AWNRDRYTGELF

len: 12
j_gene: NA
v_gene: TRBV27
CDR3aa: ASSFRQGPYEQY

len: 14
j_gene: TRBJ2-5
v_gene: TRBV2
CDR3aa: ASSALAGINQETQY

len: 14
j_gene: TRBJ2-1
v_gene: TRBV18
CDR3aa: ASSPGGPNAYNEQF

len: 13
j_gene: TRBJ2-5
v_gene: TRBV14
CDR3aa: ASSQDKEGRMVQY

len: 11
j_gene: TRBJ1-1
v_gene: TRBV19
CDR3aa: ASSIIGVTEAF

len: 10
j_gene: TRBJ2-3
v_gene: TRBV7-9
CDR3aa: ASSSAADTQY

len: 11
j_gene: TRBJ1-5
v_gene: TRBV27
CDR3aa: ASSFRGLQPQH

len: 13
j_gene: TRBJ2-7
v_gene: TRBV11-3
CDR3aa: ASSFRDRGLYEQY

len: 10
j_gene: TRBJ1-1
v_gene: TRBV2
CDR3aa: ASSGDYTEAF

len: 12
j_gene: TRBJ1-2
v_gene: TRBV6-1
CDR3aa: ASSEIVRAAGYT

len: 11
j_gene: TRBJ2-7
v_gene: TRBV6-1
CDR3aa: ASSRGGSYEQY

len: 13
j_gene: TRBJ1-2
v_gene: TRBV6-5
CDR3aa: ASLPMSGYNYGYT

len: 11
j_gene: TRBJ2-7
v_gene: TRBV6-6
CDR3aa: ASSYSPNDEQY

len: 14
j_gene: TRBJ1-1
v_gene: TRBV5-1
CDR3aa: ASSSIETSGGTEAF

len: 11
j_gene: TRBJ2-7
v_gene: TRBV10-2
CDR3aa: ASSTDRGDEQY

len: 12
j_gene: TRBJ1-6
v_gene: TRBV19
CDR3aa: ASSEIRVNSPLH

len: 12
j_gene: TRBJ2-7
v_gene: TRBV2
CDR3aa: ASRRLAGLYEQY

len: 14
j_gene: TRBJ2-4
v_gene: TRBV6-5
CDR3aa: ASSYWASGGKNIQY

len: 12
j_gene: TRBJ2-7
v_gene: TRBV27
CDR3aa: ASSFGARSYEQY

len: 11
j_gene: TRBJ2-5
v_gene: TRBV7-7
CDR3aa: ASSSTGAETQY

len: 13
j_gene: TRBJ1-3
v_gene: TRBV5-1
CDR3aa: ASSLVGTVGDTIY

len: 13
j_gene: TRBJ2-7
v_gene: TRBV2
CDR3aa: ASNAAGGDSYEQY

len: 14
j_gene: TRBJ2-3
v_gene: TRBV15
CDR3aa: ATSRGQGASTDTQY

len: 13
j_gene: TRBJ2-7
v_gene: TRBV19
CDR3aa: ASSMVGPPSYEQY

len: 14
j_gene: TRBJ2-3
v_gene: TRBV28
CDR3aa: AIRGRGGLGADTQY

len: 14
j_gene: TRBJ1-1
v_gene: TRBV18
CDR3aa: ASSYGQGGLNTEAF

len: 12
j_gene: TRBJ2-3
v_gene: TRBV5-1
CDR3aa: ASSSGQITDTQY

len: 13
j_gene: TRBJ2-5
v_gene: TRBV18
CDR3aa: ASSPRLAGRETQY

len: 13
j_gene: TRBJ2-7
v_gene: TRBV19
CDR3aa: ASSPGTGEPYEQY

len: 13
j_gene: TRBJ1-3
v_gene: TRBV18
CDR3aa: ASSPLVISGNTIY

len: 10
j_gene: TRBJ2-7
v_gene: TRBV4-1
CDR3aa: ASSQTGYEQY

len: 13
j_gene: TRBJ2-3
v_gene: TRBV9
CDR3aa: ASSESSGSPDTQY

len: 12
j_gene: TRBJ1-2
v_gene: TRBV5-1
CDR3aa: ASSLTGPPYGYT

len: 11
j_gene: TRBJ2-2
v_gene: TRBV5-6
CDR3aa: ASSLVGRRELF

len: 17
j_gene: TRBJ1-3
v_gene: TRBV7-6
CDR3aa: ASSLNGGYPTISGNTIY

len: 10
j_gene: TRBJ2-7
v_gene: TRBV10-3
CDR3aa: AIRGRYYEQY

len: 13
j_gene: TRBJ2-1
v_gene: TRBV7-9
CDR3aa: ASSSTGQEDNEQF

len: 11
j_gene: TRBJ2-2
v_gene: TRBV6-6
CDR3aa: ASSRQGIRELF

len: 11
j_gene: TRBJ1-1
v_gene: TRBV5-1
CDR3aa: ASRRHSNTEAF

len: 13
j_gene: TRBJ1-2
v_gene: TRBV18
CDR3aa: ASSPIRTGEYGYT

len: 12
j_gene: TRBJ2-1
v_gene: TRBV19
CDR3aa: ASIDAGGRNEQF

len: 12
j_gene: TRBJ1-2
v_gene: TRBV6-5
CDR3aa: ASSYSVGSYGYT

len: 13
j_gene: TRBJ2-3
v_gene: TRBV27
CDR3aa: ASSSRTGTTDTQY

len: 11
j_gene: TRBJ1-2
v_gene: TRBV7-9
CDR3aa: ASSSDQARGYT

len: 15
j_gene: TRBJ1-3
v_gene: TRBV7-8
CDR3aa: ASSRILQGNSGNTIY

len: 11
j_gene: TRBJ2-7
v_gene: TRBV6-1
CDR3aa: ASSEVRGYEQY